Listed below are T cell receptor beta chains from one sample, sequenced in a study of control samples from healthy donors and cancer patients. Profiled with immunoSEQ multiplex PCR; TCRdb holds only in-frame clones, not every one. The repertoire holds 80,000 or so clones, about 93% seen once, with about 6.2% in the top ten. The specimen sequenced was blood. These receptors came from a woman aged 40 to 50 in good health. Both conserved end residues are part of each CDR3. The order of the fields is V gene, D gene, clone size, J gene, CDR3 DNA, CDR3 protein. The D gene is left open where the match is weak. Only some rows state a clone size, as once, few, many or a class for expanded clones.

TRBV28,.,.,TRBJ1-5,TGTGCCAGCAGTTTTCGGATGGGGGGGGCACAGCCCCAGCATTTT,CASSFRMGGAQPQHF
TRBV29-1,.,.,TRBJ2-7,TGCAGCGTTGAAATAGGGGCGGGTGGCTACGAGCAGTACTTC,CSVEIGAGGYEQYF
TRBV25-1,.,.,TRBJ1-4,TGTGCCAGCACCCCAGGAGAAAAACTGTTTTTT,CASTPGEKLFF
TRBV6-2/TRBV6-3,.,.,TRBJ1-1,TGTGCCAGCAGTGCGGGACAACGGAACACTGAAGCTTTCTTT,CASSAGQRNTEAFF
TRBV7-9,.,.,TRBJ2-7,TGTGCCAGCAGCCCCCGGGAGCTTTACGAGCAGTACTTC,CASSPRELYEQYF
TRBV12-3/TRBV12-4,.,.,TRBJ1-1,TGTGCCAGCAGAACGGGGAACACTGAAGCTTTCTTT,CASRTGNTEAFF
TRBV6-2/TRBV6-3,.,.,TRBJ1-5,TGTGCCAGCAGTTTGCGTTGGACAGTTCCCACCCAAAATCAGCCCCAGCATTTT,CASSLRWTVPTQNQPQHF
TRBV5-4,.,.,TRBJ2-3,TGTGCCAGCAGCTCCTTAGCGGAGAACGCGGTAGATACGCAGTATTTT,CASSSLAENAVDTQYF
TRBV29-1,TRBD2,.,TRBJ2-3,TGCAGCGTTGTAGCGGGAGGGTTAGATACGCAGTATTTT,CSVVAGGLDTQYF
TRBV5-8,.,.,TRBJ2-3,TGTGCCAGCAGCTTGCTTAGGGTCCGAAGCACAGATACGCAGTATTTT,CASSLLRVRSTDTQYF
TRBV3-1/TRBV3-2,TRBD2,.,TRBJ2-3,TGTGCCAGCAGCCTCGGGGCCCAGCGGGGGGGTACAGATACGCAGTATTTT,CASSLGAQRGGTDTQYF
TRBV5-1,TRBD2,.,TRBJ2-3,TGCGCCAGCAGCTACAGACTAGCGGGAGCCAGCACAGATACGCAGTATTTT,CASSYRLAGASTDTQYF
TRBV9,TRBD2,.,TRBJ2-5,TGTGCCAGCAGCGTAGCTGGGGGGGACCGGGAGACCCAGTACTTC,CASSVAGGDRETQYF
TRBV10-2,TRBD2,.,TRBJ2-7,TGCGCCAGCAGTGAGGGTAGCGGGAGTGTCGAGCAGTACTTC,CASSEGSGSVEQYF
TRBV9,TRBD2,.,TRBJ2-3,TGTGCCAGCAGCGTAGGCGGGGGGACCACAGATACGCAGTATTTT,CASSVGGGTTDTQYF
TRBV12-5,.,once,TRBJ2-1,TGTGCTAGTGGGCCGGGACTGCCTTGGAATGAGCAGTTCTTC,CASGPGLPWNEQFF
TRBV10-2,.,.,TRBJ2-2,TGCGCCAGCAGGTTGCCCACCGGGGAGCTGTTTTTT,CASRLPTGELFF
TRBV7-9,.,.,TRBJ2-1,TGTGCCAGCAGCCCCCCCCTGTTATTCCCGGAAAATGAGCAGTTCTTC,CASSPPLLFPENEQFF
TRBV2,.,.,TRBJ1-5,TGTGCCAGCAGTGAAGGGTCCCAGGGTTATCAGCCCCAGCATTTT,CASSEGSQGYQPQHF
TRBV20-1,.,few,TRBJ2-1,TGCAGTGCTAGTCCCGACAGTCGCTTGTCGTCCTACAATGAGCAGTTCTTC,CSASPDSRLSSYNEQFF
TRBV7-2,TRBD2,.,TRBJ2-1,TGTGCCAGCAGCTTAACGACTAGCGGGGGGGAAGCCTACAATGAGCAGTTCTTC,CASSLTTSGGEAYNEQFF
TRBV5-8,TRBD2,.,TRBJ2-7,TGTGCCAGCAGCTTCGGGGGGATTGCCTACGAGCAGTACTTC,CASSFGGIAYEQYF
TRBV7-8,TRBD2,.,TRBJ2-3,TGTGCCAGCAGCCCCCCGGGACTAGCGGGGGGACCCGCACTTCTCTCTAGCACAGATACGCAGTATTTT,CASSPPGLAGGPALLSSTDTQYF
TRBV9,.,.,TRBJ1-1,TGTGCCAGCAGCGGGCGTAAAGGGATTAACACTGAAGCTTTCTTT,CASSGRKGINTEAFF
TRBV2,TRBD1,.,TRBJ2-2,TGTGCCAGCGGTAAAGACAGGGGAAGGACCGGGGAGCTGTTTTTT,CASGKDRGRTGELFF
TRBV2,.,.,TRBJ1-5,TGTGCCAGTACGGGGGTGGACAGCAATCAGCCCCAGCATTTT,CASTGVDSNQPQHF
TRBV4-1,.,.,TRBJ2-3,TGCGCCAGCAGCCAAGATAGGGTAGCGGTCCGGAATACGCAGTATTTT,CASSQDRVAVRNTQYF
TRBV3-1/TRBV3-2,.,.,TRBJ2-7,TGTGCCAGCAGCCAAGTAGCCGGGGCGGGCGAGCAGTACTTC,CASSQVAGAGEQYF
TRBV9,.,.,TRBJ1-1,TGTGCCAGCAGCGCACCCCCCAGAGGCACTGAAGCTTTCTTT,CASSAPPRGTEAFF
TRBV11-2,.,.,TRBJ2-2,TGTGCCAGCAGCTCCGGCACCGGGGAGCTGTTTTTT,CASSSGTGELFF
TRBV11-1,.,.,TRBJ2-7,TGTGCCAGCGGGTTACAGGCGGTCTACGAGCAGTACTTC,CASGLQAVYEQYF
TRBV4-3,.,.,TRBJ1-4,TGCGCCAGCAGCCAAGAGGGAGAAAAACTGTTTTTT,CASSQEGEKLFF
TRBV4-3,TRBD1,.,TRBJ1-6,TGCGCCAGCAGCCAGCAGGGGGCCAACCGGGATAATTCACCCCTCCACTTT,CASSQQGANRDNSPLHF
TRBV7-9,.,.,TRBJ2-1,TGTGCGAGCAGAGGCTACAATGAGCAGTTCTTC,CASRGYNEQFF
TRBV27,.,.,TRBJ1-1,TGTGCCAGCAGTTTTCAGAGTAATATGAACACTGAAGCTTTCTTT,CASSFQSNMNTEAFF
TRBV10-1,TRBD2,.,TRBJ2-1,TGCGCATTTACCAGGATCAGGCCCAACCTACTAGCGGGAGGTAACAATGAGCAGTTCTTC,CAFTRIRPNLLAGGNNEQFF
TRBV5-1,TRBD1,.,TRBJ1-2,TGCGCCAGCAGCTTGGGGGGCGGGACAGGGGTGAGAGGCTACACCTTC,CASSLGGGTGVRGYTF
TRBV27,.,.,TRBJ1-1,TGTGCCAGCAGTTTCCGGTCCAGGGGCACTGAAGCTTTCTTT,CASSFRSRGTEAFF
TRBV30,.,.,TRBJ2-3,TGTGCCTGGAGCGGGAGTGCGGATACGCAGTATTTT,CAWSGSADTQYF
TRBV11-2,TRBD2,.,TRBJ2-5,TGTGCCAGCAGCTTAGGGGGGGGACAGACCCAGTACTTC,CASSLGGGQTQYF
TRBV7-2,TRBD1,.,TRBJ1-5,TGTGCCAGCAGCTTATCTGGGACAGGGGTTCAGCCCCAGCATTTT,CASSLSGTGVQPQHF
TRBV18,.,.,TRBJ2-7,TGTGCCAGCTCACCAGCGGTGCGGACCACCTACGAGCAGTACTTC,CASSPAVRTTYEQYF
TRBV7-2,TRBD2,.,TRBJ2-5,TGTGCCAGCAGCTTAGCCCCTTTGACTAGCGGGGGAGGCCAAGAGACCCAGTACTTC,CASSLAPLTSGGGQETQYF
TRBV9,.,.,TRBJ1-1,TGTGCCAGCAGCGTAATAACAGGGTTCGCTGAAGCTTTCTTT,CASSVITGFAEAFF
TRBV30,.,.,TRBJ2-4,TGTGCCTGGAGTCTACAGGGAGGGCGGAACATTCAGTACTTC,CAWSLQGGRNIQYF
TRBV11-2,TRBD2,.,TRBJ2-3,TGTGCCAGCAGCCCTACTAGCGGGATGACAGATACGCAGTATTTT,CASSPTSGMTDTQYF
TRBV10-1,TRBD1,few,TRBJ1-5,TGCGCCAGCAGTGACCCAGGACAGGTGATCAATCAGCCCCAGCATTTT,CASSDPGQVINQPQHF
TRBV2,.,.,TRBJ2-3,TGTGCCAGCACCCTCGGGGGGACAAGCACAGATACGCAGTATTTT,CASTLGGTSTDTQYF
TRBV4-3,.,once,TRBJ2-5,TGCGCCAGCAGCCAAGACGGCGCTTATCTGGAGACCCAGTACTTC,CASSQDGAYLETQYF
TRBV3-1/TRBV3-2,.,.,TRBJ2-7,TGTGCCAGCAGCCGTGGGACTTCCCCTTCCTACGAGCAGTACTTC,CASSRGTSPSYEQYF
TRBV18,.,.,TRBJ2-5,TGTGCCAGCTCTCCACAGGACCGCCGGAAAGAGACCCAGTACTTC,CASSPQDRRKETQYF
TRBV30,.,.,TRBJ1-1,TGTGCCTGGAGCCCGGGGCCGAACACTGAAGCTTTCTTT,CAWSPGPNTEAFF
TRBV5-4,.,.,TRBJ2-6,TGTGCCAGCAGCTCCGGTCCACCCTCTGGGGCCAACGTCCTGACTTTC,CASSSGPPSGANVLTF
TRBV6-5,.,.,TRBJ1-2,TGTGCCAGCAGTTACAACAGGGAACATAACTATGGCTACACCTTC,CASSYNREHNYGYTF
TRBV3-1/TRBV3-2,.,.,TRBJ1-5,TGTGCCAGCAGCCAAGGTTCAGGAGCGGGGCAGCCCCAGCATTTT,CASSQGSGAGQPQHF
TRBV29-1,.,.,TRBJ2-7,TGCAGCGTCGTGACTAGCTCCTACGAGCAGTACTTC,CSVVTSSYEQYF
TRBV5-1,TRBD1,.,TRBJ1-5,TGCGCCAGCAGCCTCGGCGGGGGACAGTTTCAGCCCCAGCATTTT,CASSLGGGQFQPQHF
TRBV5-4,TRBD1,.,TRBJ2-6,TGTGCCAGCATCGAGACAAGGGGGCGTCCCCTCTCTGGGGCCAACGTCCTGACTTTC,CASIETRGRPLSGANVLTF
TRBV7-9,TRBD2,.,TRBJ2-1,TGTGCCAGCAGCCCCTCCCAAATTCGCGGGGGGGCATACAATGAGCAGTTCTTC,CASSPSQIRGGAYNEQFF
TRBV6-4,.,.,TRBJ2-7,TGTGCCAGCAGTCCTGGGGCGGAGGGGGGTACCTACGAGCAGTACTTC,CASSPGAEGGTYEQYF